This note documents a single TCR beta chain sequence. The antigen is not known. The data belong to a study of T cells in lung cancer brain metastases. The assay was immunoSEQ multiplex PCR, and TCRdb's table has in-frame clones only and misses some. The data contain roughly 5,000 clones, 85% of them seen just once; the ten biggest clones take up about 9.1%. V was shortened by 4 bases and J by 1 base, with 16 bases between the two germline ends. This CDR3 has 15 amino acids. Germline V gives CDR1 GTSNPN, CDR2 SVGIG (reference sequence). Study results and limitations: Brain metastases had fewer unique productive clones than primaries (median 1540 versus 4551).

The chain combines TRBV30 with TRBJ2-5; no clear D. The sequence was collected from a woman aged 50 to 60 with non-small cell lung cancer that had spread to the brain. The specimen was tumor tissue from a brain metastasis. The CDR3 coding sequence is TGTGCCTGGATGGGCCCGGCTATGGGCCAAGAGACCCAGTACTTC. Translated, it gives CAWMGPAMGQETQYF. The whole variable domain, remainder taken from reference TRBV30 and TRBJ2-5, is SQTIHQWPATLVQPVGSPLSLECTVEGTSNPNLYWYRQAAGRGLQLLFYSVGIGQISSEVPQNLSASRPQDRQFILSSKKLLLSDSGFYLCAWMGPAMGQETQYFGPGTRLLVL.